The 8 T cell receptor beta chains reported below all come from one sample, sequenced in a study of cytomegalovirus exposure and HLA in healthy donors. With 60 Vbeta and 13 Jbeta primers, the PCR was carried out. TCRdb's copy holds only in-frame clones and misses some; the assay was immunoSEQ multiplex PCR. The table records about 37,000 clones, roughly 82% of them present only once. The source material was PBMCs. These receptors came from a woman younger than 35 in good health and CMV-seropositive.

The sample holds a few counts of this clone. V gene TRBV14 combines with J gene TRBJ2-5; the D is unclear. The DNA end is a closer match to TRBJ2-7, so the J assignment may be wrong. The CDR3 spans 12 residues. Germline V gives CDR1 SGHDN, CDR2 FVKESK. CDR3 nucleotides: TGTGCCAGCAGCCAAGATTCTTACGAGCAGTACTTC. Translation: CASSQDSYEQYF.

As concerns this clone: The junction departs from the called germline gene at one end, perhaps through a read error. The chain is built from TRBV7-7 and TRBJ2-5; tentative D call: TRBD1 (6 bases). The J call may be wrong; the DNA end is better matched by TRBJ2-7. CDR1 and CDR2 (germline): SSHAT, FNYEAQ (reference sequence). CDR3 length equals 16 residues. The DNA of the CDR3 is TGTGCTAGCAGCTTAGGGACCTTAGGGGGATTGGACGAGCAGTACTTC. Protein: CASSLGTLGGLDEQYF.

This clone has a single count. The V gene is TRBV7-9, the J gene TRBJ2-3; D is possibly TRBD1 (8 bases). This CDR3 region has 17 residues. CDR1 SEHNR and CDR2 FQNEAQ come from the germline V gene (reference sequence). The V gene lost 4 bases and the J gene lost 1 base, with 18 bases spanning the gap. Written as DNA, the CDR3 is TGTGCCAGCAGCTATTATATTACAGGGGGGGGCACAGATACGCAGTATTTT. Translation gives CASSYYITGGGTDTQYF.

CDR3 DNA: TGCGCCAGCAGCTTCACCACAGAAATCTCCTATAATTCACCCCTCCACTTT. Translating gives CASSFTTEISYNSPLHF. The chain uses TRBV5-1 and TRBJ1-6; no clear D gene. The germline V gene encodes CDR1 SGHRS and CDR2 YFSETQ. V was trimmed by 2 bases and J by 0 bases, leaving 12 bases between them. This CDR3 has 17 amino acids. The variable domain in full, completed from reference TRBV5-1 and TRBJ1-6, reads KAGVTQTPRYLIKTRGQQVTLSCSPISGHRSVSWYQQTPGQGLQFLFEYFSETQRNKGNFPGRFSGRQFSNSRSEMNVSTLELGDSALYLCASSFTTEISYNSPLHFGNGTRLTVT.

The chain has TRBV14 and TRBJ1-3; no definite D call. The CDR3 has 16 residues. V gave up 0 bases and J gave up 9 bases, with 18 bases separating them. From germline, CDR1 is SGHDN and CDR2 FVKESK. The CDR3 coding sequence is TGTGCCAGCAGCCAAGATCTCGGGTCCTCTGGAGGCACCATATATTTT. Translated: CASSQDLGSSGGTIYF.

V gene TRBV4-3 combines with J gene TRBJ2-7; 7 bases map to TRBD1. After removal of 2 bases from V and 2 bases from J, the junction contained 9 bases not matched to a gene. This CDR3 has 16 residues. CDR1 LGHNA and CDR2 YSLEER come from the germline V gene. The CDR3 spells CASSQTHRDRAYEQYF. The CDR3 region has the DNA TGCGCCAGCAGCCAAACCCACCGGGACAGAGCCTACGAGCAGTACTTC.

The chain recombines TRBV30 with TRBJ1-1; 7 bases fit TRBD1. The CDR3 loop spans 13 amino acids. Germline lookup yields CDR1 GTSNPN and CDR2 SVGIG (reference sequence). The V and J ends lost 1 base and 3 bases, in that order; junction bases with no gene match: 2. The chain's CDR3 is CAWSGQGDTEAFF. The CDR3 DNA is TGTGCCTGGAGTGGACAGGGTGACACTGAAGCTTTCTTT.

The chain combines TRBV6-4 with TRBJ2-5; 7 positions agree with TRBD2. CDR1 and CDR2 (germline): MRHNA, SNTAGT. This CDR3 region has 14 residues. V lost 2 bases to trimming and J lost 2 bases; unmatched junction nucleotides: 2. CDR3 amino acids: CASSDGGGQETQYF. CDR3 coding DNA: TGTGCCAGCAGTGACGGGGGGGGGCAAGAGACCCAGTACTTC.